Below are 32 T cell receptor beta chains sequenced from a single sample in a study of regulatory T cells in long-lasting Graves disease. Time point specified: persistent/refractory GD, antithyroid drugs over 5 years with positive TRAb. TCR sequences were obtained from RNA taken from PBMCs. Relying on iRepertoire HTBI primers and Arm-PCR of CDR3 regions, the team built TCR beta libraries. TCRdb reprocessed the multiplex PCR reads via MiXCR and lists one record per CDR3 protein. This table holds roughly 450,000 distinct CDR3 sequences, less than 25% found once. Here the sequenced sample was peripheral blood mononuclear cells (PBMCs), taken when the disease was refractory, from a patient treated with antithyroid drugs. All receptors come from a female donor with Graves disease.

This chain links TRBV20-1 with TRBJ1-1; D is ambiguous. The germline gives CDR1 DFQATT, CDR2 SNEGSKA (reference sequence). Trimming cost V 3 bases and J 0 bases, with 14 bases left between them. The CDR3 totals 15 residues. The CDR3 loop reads CSASYSFLMNTEAFF. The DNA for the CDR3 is TGCAGTGCTAGCTACAGCTTCCTTATGAACACTGAAGCTTTCTTT.

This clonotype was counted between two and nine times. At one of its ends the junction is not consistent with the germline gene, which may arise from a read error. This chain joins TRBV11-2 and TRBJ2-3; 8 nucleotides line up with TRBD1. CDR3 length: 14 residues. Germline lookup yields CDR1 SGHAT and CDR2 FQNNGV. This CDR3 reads CASSFRQGTDTQCF. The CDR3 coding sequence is TGTGCCAGCAGCTTCCGACAGGGGACAGATACGCAGTGTTTT.

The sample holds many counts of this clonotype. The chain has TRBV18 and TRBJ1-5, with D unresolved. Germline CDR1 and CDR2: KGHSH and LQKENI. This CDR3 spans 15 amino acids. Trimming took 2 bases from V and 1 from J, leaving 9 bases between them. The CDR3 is CASSPSSPSNQPQHF. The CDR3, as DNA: TGTGCCAGCTCACCATCATCCCCAAGCAATCAGCCCCAGCATTTT.

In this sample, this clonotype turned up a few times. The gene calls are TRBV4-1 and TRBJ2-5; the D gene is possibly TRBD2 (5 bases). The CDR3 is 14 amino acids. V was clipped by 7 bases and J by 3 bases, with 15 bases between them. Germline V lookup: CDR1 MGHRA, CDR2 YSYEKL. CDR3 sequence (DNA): TGCGCCAGCACCGCAAGACCCGGGGAAGAGACCCAGTACTTC. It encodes CASTARPGEETQYF.

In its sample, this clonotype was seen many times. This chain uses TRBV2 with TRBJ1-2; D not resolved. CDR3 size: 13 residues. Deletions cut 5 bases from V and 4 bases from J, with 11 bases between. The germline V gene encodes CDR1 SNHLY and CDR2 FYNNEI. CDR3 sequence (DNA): TGTGCCAGCAGTTCCTCAGGCCTCTATGGCTACACCTTC. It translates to CASSSSGLYGYTF.

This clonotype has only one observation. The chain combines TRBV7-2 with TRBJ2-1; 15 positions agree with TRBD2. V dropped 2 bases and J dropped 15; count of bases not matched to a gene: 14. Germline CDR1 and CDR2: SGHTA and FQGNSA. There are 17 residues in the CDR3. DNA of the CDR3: TGTGCCAGCAGCTTACCACCTCTAGGGACTAGCGGGAGGACCCGGTTCTTC. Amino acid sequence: CASSLPPLGTSGRTRFF.

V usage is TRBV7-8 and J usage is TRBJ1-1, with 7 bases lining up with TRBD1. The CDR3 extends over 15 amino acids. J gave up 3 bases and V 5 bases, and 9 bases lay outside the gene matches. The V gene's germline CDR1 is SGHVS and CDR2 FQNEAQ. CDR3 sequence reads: CASSTQTGVDTEAFF. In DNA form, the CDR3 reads TGTGCCAGCAGCACGCAAACAGGGGTGGACACTGAAGCTTTCTTT.

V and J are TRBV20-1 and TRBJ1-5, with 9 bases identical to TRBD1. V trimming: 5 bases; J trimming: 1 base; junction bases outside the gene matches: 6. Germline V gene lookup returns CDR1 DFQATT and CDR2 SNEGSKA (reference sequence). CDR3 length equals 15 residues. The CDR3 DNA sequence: TGCAGTGCTCTCTCCGGGACAGGGAGCAATCAGCCCCAGCATTTT. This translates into CSALSGTGSNQPQHF.

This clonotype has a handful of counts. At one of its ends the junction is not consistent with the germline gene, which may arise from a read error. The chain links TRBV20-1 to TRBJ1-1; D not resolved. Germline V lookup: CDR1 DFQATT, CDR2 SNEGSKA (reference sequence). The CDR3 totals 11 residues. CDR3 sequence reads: CSSMGNTEAFF. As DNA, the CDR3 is TGCAGTAGCATGGGGAACACTGAAGCCTTCTTT.

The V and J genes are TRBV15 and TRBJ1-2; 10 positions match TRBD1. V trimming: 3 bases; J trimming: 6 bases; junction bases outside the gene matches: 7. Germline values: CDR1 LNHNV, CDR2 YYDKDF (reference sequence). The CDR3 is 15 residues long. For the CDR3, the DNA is TGTGCCACCAGCAGCCCGACAGGGGGCGCGAATGGCTACACCTTC. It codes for CATSSPTGGANGYTF.

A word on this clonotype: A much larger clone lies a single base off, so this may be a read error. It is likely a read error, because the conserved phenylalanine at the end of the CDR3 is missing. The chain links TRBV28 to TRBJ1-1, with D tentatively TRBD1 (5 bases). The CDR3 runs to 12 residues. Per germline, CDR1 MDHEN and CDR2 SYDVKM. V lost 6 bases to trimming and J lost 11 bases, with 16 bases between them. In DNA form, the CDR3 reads TGTGCCAGCAGGTTGAGGGGATTCGTTGCTTTCCTT. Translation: CASRLRGFVAFL.

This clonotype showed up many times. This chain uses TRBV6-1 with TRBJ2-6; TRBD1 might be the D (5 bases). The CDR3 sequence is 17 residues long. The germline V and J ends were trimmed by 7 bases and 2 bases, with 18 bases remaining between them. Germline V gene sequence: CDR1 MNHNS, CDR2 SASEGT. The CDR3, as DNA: TGTGCCAGCAAGGGGTCAAGGGGTGCACCTGGGGCCAACGTCCTGACTTTC. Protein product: CASKGSRGAPGANVLTF.

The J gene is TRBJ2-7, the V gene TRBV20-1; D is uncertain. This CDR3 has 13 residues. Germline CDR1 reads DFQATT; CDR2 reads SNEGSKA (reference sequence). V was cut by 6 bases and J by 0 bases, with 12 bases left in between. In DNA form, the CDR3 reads TGCAGTGCGCCGAAACAGAGCTCCTACGAGCAGTACTTC. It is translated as CSAPKQSSYEQYF.

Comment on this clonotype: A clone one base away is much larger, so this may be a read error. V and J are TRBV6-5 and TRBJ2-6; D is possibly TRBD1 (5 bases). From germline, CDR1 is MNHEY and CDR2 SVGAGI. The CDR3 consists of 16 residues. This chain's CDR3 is CASSYGLNSGASVLTF. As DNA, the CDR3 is TGTGCCAGCAGTTACGGCCTGAACTCTGGGGCCAGCGTCCTGACTTTC.

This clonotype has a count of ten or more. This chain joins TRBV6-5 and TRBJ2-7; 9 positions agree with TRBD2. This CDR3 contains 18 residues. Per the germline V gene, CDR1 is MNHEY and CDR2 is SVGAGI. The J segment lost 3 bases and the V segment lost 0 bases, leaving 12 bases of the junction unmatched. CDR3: CASSYSSGSGSVNYEQYF. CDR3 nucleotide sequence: TGTGCCAGCAGTTACTCCTCGGGTAGCGGGAGTGTTAACTACGAGCAGTACTTC.

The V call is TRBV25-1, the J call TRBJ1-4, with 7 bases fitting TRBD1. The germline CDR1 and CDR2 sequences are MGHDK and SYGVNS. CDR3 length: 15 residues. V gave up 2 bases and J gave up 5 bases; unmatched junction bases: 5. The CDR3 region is CASSEPRQGNEKLFF. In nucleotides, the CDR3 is TGTGCCAGCAGTGAACCCCGACAGGGAAATGAAAAACTGTTTTTT.

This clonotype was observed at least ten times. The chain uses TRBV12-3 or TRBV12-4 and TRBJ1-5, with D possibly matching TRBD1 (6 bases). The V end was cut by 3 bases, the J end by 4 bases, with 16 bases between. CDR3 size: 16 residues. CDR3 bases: TGTGCCAGCAGTTTTTTAGGACAGACCTTTAATCAGCCCCAGCATTTT. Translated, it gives CASSFLGQTFNQPQHF.

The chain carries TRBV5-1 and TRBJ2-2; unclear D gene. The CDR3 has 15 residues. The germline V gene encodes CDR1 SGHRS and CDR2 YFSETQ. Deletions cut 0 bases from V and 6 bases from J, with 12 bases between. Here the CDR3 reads CASSLDPHRAGELFF. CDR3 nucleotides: TGCGCCAGCAGCTTGGATCCTCATAGAGCCGGGGAGCTGTTTTTT.

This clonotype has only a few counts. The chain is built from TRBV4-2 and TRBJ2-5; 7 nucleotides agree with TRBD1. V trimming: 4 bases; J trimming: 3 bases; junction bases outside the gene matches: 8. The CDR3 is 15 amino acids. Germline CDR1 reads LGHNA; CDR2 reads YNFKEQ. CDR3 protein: CASSPRSGQEETQYF. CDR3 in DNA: TGTGCCAGCAGCCCGAGATCTGGACAGGAAGAGACCCAGTACTTC.

In DNA, the CDR3 is TGTGCCAGCAGCTCACTAGCGGGAGGGCCGAGTGAGCAGTTCTTC. This encodes CASSSLAGGPSEQFF. The rearrangement uses TRBV7-6 and TRBJ2-1, with 13 bases identical to TRBD2. The J segment lost 9 bases and the V segment lost 4 bases, leaving 6 bases of the junction unmatched. The germline CDR1 and CDR2 sequences are SGHVS and FNYEAQ. CDR3 size: 15 residues.

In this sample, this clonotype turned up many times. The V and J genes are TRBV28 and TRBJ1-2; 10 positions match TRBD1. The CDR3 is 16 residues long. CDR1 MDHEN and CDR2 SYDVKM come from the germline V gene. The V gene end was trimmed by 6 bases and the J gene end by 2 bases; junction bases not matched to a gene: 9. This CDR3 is CASREKGGQGNYGYTF. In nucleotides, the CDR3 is TGTGCCAGCAGGGAAAAGGGGGGACAGGGGAACTATGGCTACACCTTC.

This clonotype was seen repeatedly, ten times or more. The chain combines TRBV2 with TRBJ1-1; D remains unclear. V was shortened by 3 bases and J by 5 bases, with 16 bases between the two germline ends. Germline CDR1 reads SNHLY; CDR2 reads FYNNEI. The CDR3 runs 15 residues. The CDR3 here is CASSEDLAQETEAFF. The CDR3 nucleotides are TGTGCCAGCAGTGAGGATTTGGCCCAGGAGACTGAAGCTTTCTTT.

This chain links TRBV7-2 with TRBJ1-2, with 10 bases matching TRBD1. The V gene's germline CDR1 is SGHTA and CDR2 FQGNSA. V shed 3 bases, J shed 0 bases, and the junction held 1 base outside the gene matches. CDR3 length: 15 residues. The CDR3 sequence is CASSLGQGTNYGYTF. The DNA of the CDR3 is TGTGCCAGCAGCTTGGGACAGGGGACTAACTATGGCTACACCTTC.

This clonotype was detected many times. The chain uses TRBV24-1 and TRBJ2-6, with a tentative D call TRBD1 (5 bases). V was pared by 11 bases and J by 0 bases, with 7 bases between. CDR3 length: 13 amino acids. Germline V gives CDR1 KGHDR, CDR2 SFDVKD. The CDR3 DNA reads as TGTGCCAGCAGGGTCTCTGGGGCCAACGTCCTGACTTTC. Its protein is CASRVSGANVLTF.

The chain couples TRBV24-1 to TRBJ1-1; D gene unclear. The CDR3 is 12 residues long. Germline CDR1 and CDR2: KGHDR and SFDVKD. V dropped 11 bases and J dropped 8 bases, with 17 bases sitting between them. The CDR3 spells CAMQPRADEAFF. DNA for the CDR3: TGTGCCATGCAGCCCCGGGCGGACGAAGCTTTCTTT.

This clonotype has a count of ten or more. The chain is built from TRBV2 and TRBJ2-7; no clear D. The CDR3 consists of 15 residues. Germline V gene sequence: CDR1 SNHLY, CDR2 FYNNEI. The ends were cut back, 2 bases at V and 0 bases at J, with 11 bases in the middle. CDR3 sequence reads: CASSERPLSSYEQYF. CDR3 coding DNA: TGTGCCAGCAGTGAACGGCCACTGAGCTCCTACGAGCAGTACTTC. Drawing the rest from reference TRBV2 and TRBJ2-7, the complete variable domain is EPEVTQTPSHQVTQMGQEVILRCVPISNHLYFYWYRQILGQKVEFLVSFYNNEISEKSEIFDDQFSVERPDGSNFTLKIRSTKLEDSAMYFCASSERPLSSYEQYFGPGTRLTVT.

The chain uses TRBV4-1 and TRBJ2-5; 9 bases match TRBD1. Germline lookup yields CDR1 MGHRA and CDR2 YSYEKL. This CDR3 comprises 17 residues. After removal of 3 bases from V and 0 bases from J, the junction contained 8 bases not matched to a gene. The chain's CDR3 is CASSHLGQGTYQETQYF. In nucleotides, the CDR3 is TGCGCCAGCAGCCACTTGGGACAGGGAACGTACCAAGAGACCCAGTACTTC.

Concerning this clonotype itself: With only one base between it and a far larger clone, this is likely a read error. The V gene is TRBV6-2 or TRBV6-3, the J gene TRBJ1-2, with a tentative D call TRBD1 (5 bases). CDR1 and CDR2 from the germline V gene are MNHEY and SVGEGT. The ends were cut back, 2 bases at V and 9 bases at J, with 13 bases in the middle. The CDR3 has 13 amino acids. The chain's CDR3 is CASSYEGTYRYTF. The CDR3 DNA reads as TGTGCCAGCAGTTACGAAGGGACTTATCGCTACACCTTC.

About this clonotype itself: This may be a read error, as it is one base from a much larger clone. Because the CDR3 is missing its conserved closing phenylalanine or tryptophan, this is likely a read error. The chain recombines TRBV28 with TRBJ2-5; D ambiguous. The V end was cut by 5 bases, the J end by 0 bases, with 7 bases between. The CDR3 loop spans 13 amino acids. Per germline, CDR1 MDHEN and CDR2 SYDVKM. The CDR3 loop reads CASSLWDQETQYS. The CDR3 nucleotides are TGTGCCAGCAGTCTCTGGGACCAAGAGACCCAGTACTCC.

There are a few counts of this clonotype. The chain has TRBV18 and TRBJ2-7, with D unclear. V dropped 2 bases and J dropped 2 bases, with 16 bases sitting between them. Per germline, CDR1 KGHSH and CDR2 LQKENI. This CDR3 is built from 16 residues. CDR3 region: CASSPSSAWAAYEQYF. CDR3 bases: TGTGCCAGCTCACCATCTTCAGCATGGGCGGCCTACGAGCAGTACTTC.

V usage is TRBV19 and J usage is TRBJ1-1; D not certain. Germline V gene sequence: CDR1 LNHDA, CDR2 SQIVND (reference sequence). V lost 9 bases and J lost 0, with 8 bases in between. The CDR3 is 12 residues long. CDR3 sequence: CARLQLNTEAFF. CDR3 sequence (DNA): TGTGCCAGACTACAGCTGAACACTGAAGCTTTCTTT.

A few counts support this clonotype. The CDR3 sequence is CASSLLVIRAQETQYF. The CDR3 region has the DNA TGTGCCAGCAGTTTACTGGTTATTAGGGCGCAAGAGACCCAGTACTTC. This rearrangement joins TRBV28 to TRBJ2-5; D is unresolved. V was trimmed by 2 bases and J by 2 bases, leaving 15 bases between them. Germline CDR1 reads MDHEN; CDR2 reads SYDVKM. CDR3 length equals 16 residues.